This T cell receptor (beta chain) was recorded in a study of blood T cell repertoires in COVID-19. Germline V CDR1 and CDR2: KGHSH, LQKENI. This CDR3 region has 15 residues. With V trimmed by 3 bases and J by 2 bases, 5 bases remained unmatched. Profiled with immunoSEQ multiplex PCR; TCRdb holds only in-frame clones, not every one. Found here are roughly 190,000 clones, roughly 84% of them singletons; the top ten hold about 6.6%. Material: peripheral blood. This chain links TRBV18 with TRBJ2-7; 9 nucleotides match TRBD2. This clonotype originated in a woman between 35 and 50 years old who had recovered from COVID-19. CDR3 bases: TGTGCCAGCTCACCCGGGACTAGCAGTACCTACGAGCAGTACTTC. Amino acid sequence: CASSPGTSSTYEQYF.